Listed below are T cell receptor beta chains from one sample, sequenced in a study of shared clonotypes between healthy human individuals. Libraries were prepared by immunoSEQ multiplex PCR; TCRdb keeps only in-frame clonotypes and omits some of them. The sample lists 330,000 or so clones; about 74% were seen once. The sample consisted of memory CD4+ T cells sorted from blood. These receptors were collected from a man aged 25-45 years in good health. The CDR3 runs from the conserved cysteine through the conserved F or W. D genes are given only for firm matches. Clone size is shown for a subset of rows, as once, few, many or a class of expanded clone.

j_gene,abundance,d_gene,v_gene,CDR3aa,CDR3nt
TRBJ2-7,NA,NA,TRBV18,CASRDISSYEQYF,TGTGCCAGCCGGGACATTAGCTCCTACGAGCAGTACTTC
TRBJ1-1,NA,TRBD1,TRBV6-1,CASSDRQGWSTEAFF,TGTGCCAGCAGTGACCGACAGGGTTGGAGTACTGAAGCTTTCTTT
TRBJ2-7,NA,NA,TRBV18,CASSPVRLKEQYF,TGTGCCAGCTCACCGGTCCGCCTGAAAGAGCAGTACTTC
TRBJ2-5,NA,TRBD2,TRBV7-2,CASSNGAGGPKTQYF,TGTGCCAGCAGCAACGGAGCGGGAGGGCCGAAGACCCAGTACTTC
TRBJ1-1,NA,NA,TRBV10-2,CASSEFGAVTEAFF,TGCGCCAGCAGTGAGTTCGGGGCGGTCACTGAAGCTTTCTTT
TRBJ2-2,NA,NA,TRBV2,CASGGVSYAGELFF,TGTGCCAGCGGAGGGGTCTCCTACGCCGGGGAGCTGTTTTTT
TRBJ2-7,once,TRBD1,TRBV5-4,CASSLGTGVGEQYF,TGTGCCAGCAGCTTGGGGACAGGGGTGGGGGAGCAGTACTTC
TRBJ1-2,few,NA,TRBV6-6,CASSSGYGYTF,TGTGCCAGCAGTTCAGGGTATGGCTACACCTTC
TRBJ2-5,NA,TRBD2,TRBV28,CASSFSGRFPETQYF,TGTGCCAGCAGTTTTAGCGGGAGGTTCCCAGAGACCCAGTACTTC
TRBJ2-1,NA,NA,TRBV11-3,CASSLVEGHEQFF,TGTGCCAGCAGCTTAGTCGAGGGTCATGAGCAGTTCTTC
TRBJ1-2,NA,TRBD1,TRBV6-1,CASRLTGIYGYTF,TGTGCCAGCCGACTGACAGGGATCTATGGCTACACCTTC
TRBJ2-3,NA,NA,TRBV7-9,CASSAVDTQYF,TGTGCCAGCAGCGCAGTAGATACGCAGTATTTT
TRBJ2-3,NA,NA,TRBV5-1,CASSSRPIPDTQYF,TGCGCCAGCAGCTCACGTCCGATCCCAGATACGCAGTATTTT
TRBJ2-7,NA,TRBD2,TRBV7-2,CASSLDSGRADYEQYF,TGTGCCAGCAGCTTAGATAGCGGGAGGGCCGACTACGAGCAGTACTTC
TRBJ2-7,NA,NA,TRBV9,CASSVEAGSSYEQYF,TGTGCCAGCAGCGTAGAAGCAGGGAGCTCCTACGAGCAGTACTTC
TRBJ1-2,NA,NA,TRBV19,CASRGQSGYTF,TGTGCCAGTAGAGGACAGTCCGGCTACACCTTC
TRBJ2-1,NA,TRBD2,TRBV9,CASSVGGRAGGEQFF,TGTGCCAGCAGCGTGGGTGGGAGGGCTGGTGGTGAGCAGTTCTTC
TRBJ1-4,NA,NA,TRBV5-1,CASRVAGEANEKLFF,TGCGCCAGCAGGGTTGCGGGGGAGGCTAATGAAAAACTGTTTTTT
TRBJ2-2,NA,NA,TRBV7-2,CASSPFVRTGELFF,TGTGCCAGCAGCCCCTTCGTCAGAACCGGGGAGCTGTTTTTT
TRBJ1-2,NA,NA,TRBV28,CASSLVRNYGYTF,TGTGCCAGCAGTTTAGTCAGAAACTATGGCTACACCTTC
TRBJ2-3,NA,NA,TRBV4-1,CASSQGPPPDTQYF,TGCGCCAGCAGCCAAGGGCCACCCCCAGATACGCAGTATTTT
TRBJ1-1,NA,TRBD1,TRBV19,CASSITGGVTEAFF,TGTGCCAGTAGTATCACAGGGGGCGTTACTGAAGCTTTCTTT
TRBJ1-2,NA,NA,TRBV2,CASGGTNYGYTF,TGTGCCAGTGGCGGGACTAACTATGGCTACACCTTC
TRBJ2-1,NA,TRBD1,TRBV14,CASSRLGQGNNNEQFF,TGTGCCAGCAGCCGACTCGGACAGGGGAATAACAATGAGCAGTTCTTC
TRBJ2-3,NA,TRBD2,TRBV13,CASSLVLAGTDTQYF,TGTGCCAGCAGCTTAGTACTAGCGGGAACAGATACGCAGTATTTT
TRBJ2-1,NA,NA,TRBV29-1,CSVGVGANEQFF,TGCAGCGTTGGGGTAGGGGCCAATGAGCAGTTCTTC
TRBJ2-3,NA,NA,TRBV5-1,CASSPSVADTQYF,TGCGCCAGCAGCCCGTCAGTTGCAGATACGCAGTATTTT
TRBJ2-1,NA,NA,TRBV9,CASSPRASYNEQFF,TGTGCCAGCAGCCCTCGGGCGTCCTACAATGAGCAGTTCTTC
TRBJ1-2,NA,NA,TRBV28,CASRLTAHGYTF,TGTGCCAGCAGGCTCACAGCGCATGGCTACACCTTC
TRBJ2-1,NA,TRBD2,TRBV6-1,CASTSGAYNEQFF,TGTGCCAGCACTAGCGGGGCCTACAATGAGCAGTTCTTC